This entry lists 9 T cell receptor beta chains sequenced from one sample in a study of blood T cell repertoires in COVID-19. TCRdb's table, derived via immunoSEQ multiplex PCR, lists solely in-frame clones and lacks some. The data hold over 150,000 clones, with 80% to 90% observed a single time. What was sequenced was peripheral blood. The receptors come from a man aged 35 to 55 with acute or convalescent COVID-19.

CDR3 sequence: CASSEARGWQETQYF. CDR3 bases: TGTGCCAGCAGTGAAGCGAGGGGGTGGCAAGAGACCCAGTACTTC. The chain employs TRBV2 and TRBJ2-5; weak D call: TRBD1 (6 bases). The germline CDR1 and CDR2 sequences are SNHLY and FYNNEI. The CDR3 length is 15 residues. With 0 bases removed from V and 2 bases from J, the gap between germline ends came to 10 bases.

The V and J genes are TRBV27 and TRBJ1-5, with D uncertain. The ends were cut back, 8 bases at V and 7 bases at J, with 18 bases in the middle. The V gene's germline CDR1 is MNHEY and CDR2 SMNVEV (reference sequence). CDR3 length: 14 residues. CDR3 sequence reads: CASRPGLSGQPQHF. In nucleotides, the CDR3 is TGTGCCAGCCGTCCCGGGTTAAGTGGCCAGCCCCAGCATTTT.

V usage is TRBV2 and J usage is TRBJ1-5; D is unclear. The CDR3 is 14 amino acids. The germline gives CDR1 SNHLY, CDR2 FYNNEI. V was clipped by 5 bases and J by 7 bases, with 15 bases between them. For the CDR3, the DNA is TGTGCCAGCAGTCCGGAATCAGGAGGGCAGCCCCAGCATTTT. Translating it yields CASSPESGGQPQHF.

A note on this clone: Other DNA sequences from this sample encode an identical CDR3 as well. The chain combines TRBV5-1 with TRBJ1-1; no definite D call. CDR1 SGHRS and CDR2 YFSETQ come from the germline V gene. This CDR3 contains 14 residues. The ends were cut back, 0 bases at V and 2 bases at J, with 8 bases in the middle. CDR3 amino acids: CASSLDTFNTEAFF. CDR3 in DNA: TGCGCCAGCAGCTTGGATACATTTAACACTGAAGCTTTCTTT.

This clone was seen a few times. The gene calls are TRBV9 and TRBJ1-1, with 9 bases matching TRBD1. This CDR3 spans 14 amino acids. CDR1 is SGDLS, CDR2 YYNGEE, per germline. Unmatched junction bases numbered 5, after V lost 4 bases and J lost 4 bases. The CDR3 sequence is CASSKTGGGTEAFF. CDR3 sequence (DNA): TGTGCCAGCAGCAAGACAGGGGGGGGCACTGAAGCTTTCTTT.

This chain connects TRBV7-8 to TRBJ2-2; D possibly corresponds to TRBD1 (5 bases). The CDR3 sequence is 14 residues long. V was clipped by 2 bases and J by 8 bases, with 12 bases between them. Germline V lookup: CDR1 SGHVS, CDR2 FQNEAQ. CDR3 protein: CASSLLGLRGELFF. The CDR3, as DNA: TGTGCCAGCAGCTTATTGGGGCTCCGGGGGGAGCTGTTTTTT.

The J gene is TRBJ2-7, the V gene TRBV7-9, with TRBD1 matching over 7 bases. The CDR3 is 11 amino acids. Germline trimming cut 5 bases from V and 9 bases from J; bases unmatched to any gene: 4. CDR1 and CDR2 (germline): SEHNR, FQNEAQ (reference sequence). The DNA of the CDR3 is TGTGCCAGCAGCCAACAGGGGCCGCAGTACTTC. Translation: CASSQQGPQYF.

CDR3 amino acids: CASSQQGTGVTEAFF. CDR3 bases: TGTGCCAGCTCACAACAGGGGACAGGGGTGACTGAAGCTTTCTTT. V usage is TRBV18 and J usage is TRBJ1-1; 10 positions agree with TRBD1. After removal of 4 bases from V and 5 bases from J, the junction contained 7 bases not matched to a gene. Germline lookup yields CDR1 KGHSH and CDR2 LQKENI. The CDR3 is made up of 15 amino acids.

The CDR3 sequence is CASSPRTGGYTEAFF. The CDR3 DNA is TGTGCCAGCAGTCCTCGGACAGGAGGTTACACTGAAGCTTTCTTT. The J gene is TRBJ1-1, the V gene TRBV28; 7 bases align to TRBD1. In germline, CDR1 is MDHEN, CDR2 SYDVKM. The CDR3 contains 15 residues. J lost 3 bases, V lost 5 bases, and 9 bases had no gene match.